This TCR beta chain was profiled in a study of regulatory T cells in long-lasting Graves disease (dated by TCRdb to about 2021). The study in broad terms: In the newly diagnosed Graves' disease group, patients had been taking antithyroid drugs for less than 3 months. TCR sequencing covered 13 persistent and 20 newly diagnosed Graves' disease patients, around 35 samples in total. This study used TCR sequencing and RNA sequencing of peripheral blood to compare persistent Graves' disease patients against newly diagnosed Graves' disease patients. The study was registered as a clinical trial and conducted in China.

The junction shows trimming of 3 bases on V and 2 bases on J, plus 10 bases between the germline ends. Reading from cysteine to phenylalanine, the CDR3 counts 13 amino acids. Of all the DNA, just the CDR3 is kept, 39 bases in frame from base 1. From the germline V gene (reference sequence), CDR1 is DFQATT and CDR2 is SNEGSKA. The library relied on multiplex PCR. The sequencing machine was an Illumina HiSeq 4000. CDR3 regions were amplified by Arm-PCR with iRepertoire HTBI primers to construct TCR beta libraries. PCR products were gel purified before sequencing. As for how the authors treated the data: Gene usage analysis of CDR3 amino acid clonotypes used the 62 TRBV and about 13 TRBJ segments found across samples. COPE and FqMerger were used to merge filtered high-quality paired reads into contigs. BLAST was used to align contigs to IMGT TRBV, TRBD and TRBJ reference genes, and CDR3 was defined according to IMGT. Any clonotype with a frequency above 0.1% was classified as a highly expanded clone. Shannon entropy was used to measure repertoire diversity, and the Gini coefficient was used to measure V-J evenness. A clonotype was considered public if more than one individual shared it. TCRdb itself trimmed the public reads at Q25 with fastp, ran MiXCR and retained productive beta chains. Each entry merges the rows of one CDR3 protein and shows their most common DNA and genes. The V and J calls come from TCRdb's annotation, not from the publication. For this sample the table gives roughly 420,000 distinct CDR3 sequences, of which 15% to 19% were detected only once. The ten largest clones capture about a fifth of the sample.

Overall study results and their limits: Preferential use of TRBV28, TRBJ1-2 and TRBJ2-5 was observed in persistent disease, whereas TRBV20-1 and TRBJ2-1 were favored in newly diagnosed disease. Lower TCR Shannon entropy and fewer highly expanded clones were observed in persistent Graves' disease patients than in newly diagnosed patients, which suggested clonal expansion. Sequencing and analysis were limited to the TCR beta chain. The authors noted that the small sample size was a limitation that may lower accuracy. Peripheral blood alone was examined, since thyroid tissue, which constituted the primary lesion, could not be accessed. More public clonotypes were shared among persistent patients (around 3,000) than among newly diagnosed patients (more than 950).

This clonotype was counted many times. Its antigen remains unidentified. Base qualities are missing; no much larger clone stands one base away. The time point label here, explained by the study, means: newly diagnosed GD, antithyroid drugs for less than 3 months. For both TCR sequencing and RNA sequencing, RNA was extracted from PBMCs using TRIzol. Graves' disease was diagnosed according to American Thyroid Association guidelines. Recruitment of patients was carried out at an endocrinology department in Xi'an, China. From each patient, approximately 10 milliliters of peripheral blood was collected into an EDTA anticoagulant tube. PBMCs were isolated by Ficoll Paque Plus density gradient separation without further T cell sorting. An Agilent 2100 Bioanalyzer and agarose gel were used to assess RNA quality, and a NanoDrop 2000 was used to measure RNA concentration.

In this chain, TRBV20-1 is recombined with TRBJ2-5, with the D call perhaps TRBD1 or TRBD2, as 6 bases match in each case. This TCR was recovered from a female donor with Graves disease. Specimen: peripheral blood mononuclear cells (PBMCs), collected at new diagnosis, from a patient treated with antithyroid drugs. The CDR3 is CSASRGAQETQYF. Here is the DNA: TGCAGTGCTAGTAGGGGGGCTCAAGAGACCCAGTACTTC.